The sequence of this TCR beta chain was determined in a study of cytomegalovirus exposure and HLA in healthy donors. Findings and limits, study-wide: Reportedly, fewer N-insertions than the roughly 700-donor mean appeared in an Asian-associated ancestry cluster in a later analysis.

The junction had 5 bases not matched to a gene; V was cut back by 0 bases and J by 9 bases. CDR1 is MNHEY, CDR2 SVGAGI, per germline. CDR3 size: 15 residues. Worth noting for this clone: What it binds is unknown.

PCR was performed using 60 Vbeta and 13 Jbeta primers. Sequencing used immunoSEQ multiplex PCR; TCRdb keeps in-frame clones, though not all of them. This table holds 150,000 to 200,000 clones, about 77% found once. The receptor was isolated from a woman aged 25 to 39 in good health and CMV-seropositive. V and J are TRBV6-5 and TRBJ2-1; the match to TRBD2 covers 10 bases. The material sequenced was PBMCs. CDR3 region: CASSYSSGGASEQFF. For the CDR3, the DNA is TGTGCCAGCAGTTACTCCAGCGGGGGGGCCTCTGAGCAGTTCTTC.